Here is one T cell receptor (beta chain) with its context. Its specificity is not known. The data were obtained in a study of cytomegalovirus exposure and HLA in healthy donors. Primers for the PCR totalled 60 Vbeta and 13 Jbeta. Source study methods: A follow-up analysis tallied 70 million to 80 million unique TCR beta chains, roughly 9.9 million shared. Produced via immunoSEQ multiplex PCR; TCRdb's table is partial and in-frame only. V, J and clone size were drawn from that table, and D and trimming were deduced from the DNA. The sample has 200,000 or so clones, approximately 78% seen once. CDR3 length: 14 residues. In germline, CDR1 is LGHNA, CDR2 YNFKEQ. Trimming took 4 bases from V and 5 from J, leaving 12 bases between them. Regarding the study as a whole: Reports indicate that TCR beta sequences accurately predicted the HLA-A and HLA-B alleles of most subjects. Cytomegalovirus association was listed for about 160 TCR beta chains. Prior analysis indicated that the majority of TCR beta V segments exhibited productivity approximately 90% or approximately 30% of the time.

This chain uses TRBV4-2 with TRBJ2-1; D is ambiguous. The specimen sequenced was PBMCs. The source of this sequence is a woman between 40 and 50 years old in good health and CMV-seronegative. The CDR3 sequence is CASSRSWPDNEQFF. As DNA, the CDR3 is TGTGCCAGCAGCCGATCTTGGCCCGACAATGAGCAGTTCTTC.